Listed here are 27 T cell receptor beta chains from one sample, sequenced in a study of regulatory T cells in long-lasting Graves disease. Time point of the sample: newly diagnosed GD, antithyroid drugs for less than 3 months. PBMCs were the source of the RNA used for TCR sequencing. Construction of the TCR beta libraries employed iRepertoire HTBI primers in conjunction with Arm-PCR of CDR3 regions. Via MiXCR, TCRdb re-called the multiplex PCR reads, giving one row per CDR3 protein. The data contain some 490,000 distinct CDR3 sequences, about 12% of them seen just once; the ten biggest clones take up 8% to 10%. These data were also reused for a study on T cells in Graves' hyperthyroidism and ophthalmopathy.

The starting material was peripheral blood mononuclear cells (PBMCs), obtained at new diagnosis, from a patient treated with antithyroid drugs. The receptors derive from a woman aged 30 to 39 with Graves disease.

Concerning this clonotype: This may be a read error, as it is one base from a much larger clone. The chain recombines TRBV7-2 with TRBJ2-7, with 8 bases lining up with TRBD2. Germline V gives CDR1 SGHTA, CDR2 FQGNSA. CDR3 length: 16 residues. V gave up 5 bases and J gave up 0 bases; unmatched junction bases: 9. The CDR3 DNA is TGTGCCAGCAGCCCCTCACTAGCGGAAACCTCCTACGAGCAGTACTTC. Encoded protein: CASSPSLAETSYEQYF.

This clonotype was found many times. V gene TRBV20-1 combines with J gene TRBJ1-5, with D unresolved. This CDR3 has 16 amino acids. Looked up from germline, CDR1 is DFQATT and CDR2 is SNEGSKA (reference sequence). V was shortened by 0 bases and J by 0 bases, with 12 bases between the two germline ends. The CDR3 DNA is TGCAGTGCTAGAGATCTTAGTTGGGATAGCAATCAGCCCCAGCATTTT. It yields the protein CSARDLSWDSNQPQHF.

This clonotype was seen many times. The chain combines TRBV29-1 with TRBJ1-4, with D tentatively TRBD1 (6 bases). Germline values: CDR1 SQVTM, CDR2 ANQGSEA. CDR3 length equals 13 residues. CDR3 DNA: TGCGGCTGCGCGGACAGAGGGTTGGAAAAACTGTTTTTT. It codes for CGCADRGLEKLFF.

This clonotype appeared many times. The V gene is TRBV10-2, the J gene TRBJ2-3; 10 bases are a match to TRBD1. The CDR3 loop spans 16 amino acids. J was trimmed by 0 bases and V by 6 bases; bases with no gene match: 6. Germline assignment: CDR1 WSHSY and CDR2 SAAADI. The CDR3 DNA reads as TGCGCCAGCAGCGGGACAGGGGTTCGCAGCACAGATACGCAGTATTTT. This gives the protein CASSGTGVRSTDTQYF.

This clonotype was found many times. The gene calls are TRBV13 and TRBJ2-5; possibly TRBD1 or TRBD2 for D (5 bases each). Germline CDR1 and CDR2: PRHDT and FYEKMQ (reference sequence). This CDR3 comprises 15 residues. V was cut by 4 bases and J by 7 bases, with 19 bases left in between. The CDR3 loop is CASSSFDTGPSTQYF. The CDR3 nucleotides read TGTGCCAGCAGCTCCTTCGACACGGGACCGTCGACCCAGTACTTC.

This chain uses TRBV4-2 with TRBJ1-4; 12 positions agree with TRBD1. CDR1 and CDR2 (germline): LGHNA, YNFKEQ. The CDR3 sequence is 17 residues long. Unmatched junction bases numbered 11, after V lost 4 bases and J lost 8 bases. DNA for the CDR3: TGTGCCAGCAGCCTACCCCCGGGACAGGGGGCTCGAGAAAAACTGTTTTTT. It codes for CASSLPPGQGAREKLFF.

There are many counts of this clonotype. The chain links TRBV3-1 to TRBJ2-1, with 14 bases identical to TRBD2. V dropped 8 bases and J dropped 9; count of bases not matched to a gene: 6. The V gene's germline CDR1 is LGHDT and CDR2 YNNKEL (reference sequence). The CDR3 spans 14 residues. CDR3: CASAGTSGSFEQFF. DNA of the CDR3: TGTGCCAGCGCCGGGACTAGCGGGAGCTTTGAGCAGTTCTTC.

The table lists this clonotype with many counts. J is TRBJ2-1 and V is TRBV11-2; either TRBD1 or TRBD2 may supply D (5 bases each). CDR1 is SGHAT and CDR2 is FQNNGV in the germline V gene. V shed 5 bases and J shed 3 bases, with 8 bases lying between them. The CDR3 is made up of 13 amino acids. CDR3: CASSRDDYNEQFF. The DNA for the CDR3 is TGTGCCAGCAGCAGGGACGACTACAATGAGCAGTTCTTC.

This clonotype came up many times. The rearrangement joins TRBV24-1 to TRBJ1-3, with a weak D call TRBD1 (5 bases). Germline CDR1 reads KGHDR; CDR2 reads SFDVKD. Trimming shortened V by 3 bases and J by 4 bases, and 12 bases separated the two germline ends. The CDR3 contains 15 residues. The CDR3 is CATSDPETEGNTIYF. The DNA for the CDR3 is TGTGCCACCAGTGATCCCGAGACAGAAGGAAACACCATATATTTT.

This clonotype was counted between two and nine times. This chain connects TRBV5-1 to TRBJ1-2; no clear D gene. CDR1 is SGHRS and CDR2 is YFSETQ in the germline V gene. The CDR3 is 14 residues long. V lost 0 bases, J lost 0 bases, and 6 bases lay in between. The CDR3 DNA follows: TGCGCCAGCAGCTTGGGATCATCTAACTATGGCTACACCTTC. Encoded protein: CASSLGSSNYGYTF.

This clonotype was detected many times. The chain joins TRBV6-1 to TRBJ2-5, with TRBD2 identical over 14 bases. The CDR3 sequence is 18 residues long. The germline CDR1 and CDR2 sequences are MNHNS and SASEGT. V lost 6 bases to trimming and J lost 5 bases; unmatched junction nucleotides: 14. The CDR3 DNA is TGTGCCAGCAGGGGACCTGGGACTAGCGGGAGTATATTGGAGACCCAGTACTTC. It yields the protein CASRGPGTSGSILETQYF.

This clonotype was picked up many times. The rearrangement links TRBV2 to TRBJ2-7; D is ambiguous. The germline V gene has CDR1 SNHLY and CDR2 FYNNEI. V lost 4 bases, J lost 7 bases, and 8 bases lay in between. The CDR3 length is 11 residues. The CDR3 protein is CASSVTSEQYF. The DNA of the CDR3 is TGTGCCAGCAGTGTTACGTCTGAGCAGTACTTC.

Points on this clonotype: A much larger clone differs by one base, so this may be a read error. The V gene is TRBV3-1, the J gene TRBJ2-5; possibly TRBD1 for D (5 bases). From germline, CDR1 is LGHDT and CDR2 YNNKEL (reference sequence). This CDR3 has 15 amino acids. V dropped 1 base and J dropped 5 bases, with 14 bases sitting between them. CDR3 nucleotide sequence: TGTGCCAGCAGCCAAGTTGGCCAGGCAGGGGAGACCCAGTACTTC. Encoded protein: CASSQVGQAGETQYF.

This clonotype occurred many times. The gene calls are TRBV12-3 or TRBV12-4 and TRBJ2-3; D is ambiguous. V was shortened by 8 bases and J by 2 bases, with 17 bases between the two germline ends. The CDR3 consists of 15 residues. CDR3 DNA sequence: TGTGCCAGCGGAAAAGAGCCGGGTAACACAGATACGCAGTATTTT. Encoded protein: CASGKEPGNTDTQYF.

CDR3 amino acids: CASSSSTGWASTQYF. In DNA, the CDR3 is TGTGCCAGCAGCTCTTCGACAGGGTGGGCGAGTACGCAGTATTTT. The chain is built from TRBV5-6 and TRBJ2-3; TRBD1 matches at 7 bases. Germline lookup yields CDR1 SGHDT and CDR2 YYEEEE. With V trimmed by 3 bases and J by 8 bases, 12 bases remained unmatched. CDR3 length equals 15 residues.

This clonotype has only a few counts. The chain carries TRBV28 and TRBJ1-2; 7 nucleotides match TRBD1. Germline loops: CDR1 MDHEN, CDR2 SYDVKM. With V trimmed by 2 bases and J by 7 bases, 10 bases remained unmatched. The CDR3 runs to 15 residues. The CDR3 DNA reads as TGTGCCAGCAGTTTAAAAACGAAGGGGGCGCGTGGCTACACCTTC. As protein: CASSLKTKGARGYTF.

This clonotype was found many times. The rearrangement links TRBV18 to TRBJ2-1, with 9 positions matching TRBD1. This CDR3 has 13 residues. V lost 3 bases, J lost 9 bases, and 3 bases stayed unmatched. Germline CDR1 is KGHSH and CDR2 is LQKENI. CDR3 sequence reads: CASSPGQGIEQFF. The CDR3 bases are TGTGCCAGCTCACCGGGACAGGGAATTGAGCAGTTCTTC.

The rearrangement links TRBV6-1 to TRBJ2-1; D is possibly TRBD1 (6 bases). The length of the CDR3 is 14 residues. The germline V gene encodes CDR1 MNHNS and CDR2 SASEGT. Trimming cost V 10 bases and J 0 bases, with 13 bases left between them. CDR3 sequence reads: CANALGGSYNEQFF. The CDR3 DNA sequence: TGTGCCAACGCCCTAGGGGGCTCCTACAATGAGCAGTTCTTC.

The rearrangement joins TRBV28 to TRBJ2-1; TRBD2 matches at 7 bases. V lost 7 bases to trimming and J lost 5 bases; unmatched junction nucleotides: 5. CDR3 length: 13 amino acids. Germline V lookup: CDR1 MDHEN, CDR2 SYDVKM. The CDR3 loop is CASTRGDHNEQFF. The CDR3 nucleotides are TGTGCCAGCACACGGGGGGACCACAATGAGCAGTTCTTC. Together with reference TRBV28 and TRBJ2-1, the CDR3 gives the full variable domain: DVKVTQSSRYLVKRTGEKVFLECVQDMDHENMFWYRQDPGLGLRLIYFSYDVKMKEKGDIPEGYSVSREKKERFSLILESASTNQTSMYLCASTRGDHNEQFFGPGTRLTVL.

This clonotype occurred a few times. The chain recombines TRBV12-5 with TRBJ2-2; D remains ambiguous. The CDR3 totals 12 residues. The germline V and J ends were trimmed by 7 bases and 7 bases, with 10 bases remaining between them. From germline, CDR1 is LGHNT and CDR2 FRNRAP. The CDR3 sequence is CASEGWGGELFF. The DNA of the CDR3 is TGTGCTAGTGAGGGATGGGGCGGGGAGCTGTTTTTT.

This clonotype was observed many times. The V gene is TRBV7-3, the J gene TRBJ2-3; no definite D call. There are 13 residues in the CDR3. Per germline, CDR1 SGHTA and CDR2 FQGTGA. V lost 6 bases and J 3 bases, leaving 10 bases between the germline ends. CDR3 bases: TGTGCCAGCAGTCTAACATATACAGATACGCAGTATTTT. This encodes CASSLTYTDTQYF.

The rearrangement joins TRBV20-1 to TRBJ2-4; D might be TRBD2 (6 bases). The germline gives CDR1 DFQATT, CDR2 SNEGSKA (reference sequence). The CDR3 totals 12 residues. The V end was cut by 3 bases, the J end by 8 bases, with 11 bases between. Here the CDR3 DNA reads TGCAGTGCTAGGTTCGGGGGAGACATTCAGTACTTC. Its translation: CSARFGGDIQYF.

This clonotype was found many times. This chain links TRBV7-2 with TRBJ2-7; 13 positions agree with TRBD2. V shed 1 base, J shed 9 bases, and the junction held 3 bases outside the gene matches. Germline CDR1 is SGHTA and CDR2 is FQGNSA. The CDR3 is made up of 14 amino acids. The CDR3 DNA is TGTGCCAGCAGCTTAGGGACTAGCGGGAGACGGCAGTACTTC. Residues: CASSLGTSGRRQYF.

This clonotype was recorded at least ten times. The chain recombines TRBV7-2 with TRBJ2-3; D may correspond to TRBD1 or TRBD2 (5 bases each). V shed 5 bases and J shed 2 bases, with 14 bases lying between them. The CDR3 loop spans 15 amino acids. Germline V gene data show CDR1 as SGHTA and CDR2 as FQGNSA. The CDR3 DNA sequence: TGTGCCAGCAGCCGGGGACGGAAGACCACAGATACGCAGTATTTT. It specifies CASSRGRKTTDTQYF.

This clonotype was observed a handful of times. The genes are TRBV11-3 and TRBJ1-4; D remains ambiguous. The CDR3 covers 16 residues. Germline assignment: CDR1 SGHNT and CDR2 YENEEA. V gave up 1 base and J gave up 8 bases, with 17 bases separating them. CDR3 protein: CASSLVRLVRREKLFF. The CDR3 nucleotides are TGTGCCAGCAGCTTAGTTCGTTTGGTACGCAGAGAAAAACTGTTTTTT.

This clonotype was seen repeatedly, ten times or more. The gene calls are TRBV3-1 and TRBJ2-1; TRBD1 aligns across 11 bases. Per germline, CDR1 LGHDT and CDR2 YNNKEL (reference sequence). The CDR3 is 15 amino acids. V lost 1 base and J lost 6; bases outside the gene matches: 2. The CDR3 is CASSQAGTGGNEQFF. For the CDR3, the DNA is TGTGCCAGCAGCCAAGCCGGGACAGGGGGCAATGAGCAGTTCTTC.

This clonotype was detected ten times or more. CDR3 DNA: TGTGCCAGCAGTTACTCTCGGGACACCTTCTACTCTGGAAACACCATATATTTT. It translates to CASSYSRDTFYSGNTIYF. The J gene is TRBJ1-3, the V gene TRBV6-5; maybe TRBD1 (6 bases). CDR3 size: 18 residues. Germline V gene sequence: CDR1 MNHEY, CDR2 SVGAGI. With 0 bases removed from V and 0 bases from J, the gap between germline ends came to 15 bases.